These 26 T cell receptor beta chains originate from one sample sequenced in a study of CD8 T cells in ankylosing spondylitis. Points from the study as a whole: What seemed typical of ankylosing spondylitis blood was a TCR beta motif built from under 10 highly homologous variants.

Their cognate antigens are unknown. From the 5' RACE reads, TCRdb called clonotypes with MiXCR, one entry per CDR3 protein. The table shows 330,000 or so distinct CDR3 sequences, with less than 9.5% occurring only once. Material for sequencing was blood, either unsorted or a sorted T cell fraction (not recorded which). The source is a male donor with ankylosing spondylitis.

This clonotype was seen a handful of times. This rearrangement joins TRBV12-3 or TRBV12-4 to TRBJ2-2; TRBD2 matches at 14 bases. The CDR3 totals 17 residues. V lost 6 bases to trimming and J lost 4 bases; unmatched junction nucleotides: 7. The DNA for the CDR3 is TGTGCCAGCAGGCCGGGACTAGCGGGAGTTGGCACCGGGGAGCTGTTTTTT. It codes for CASRPGLAGVGTGELFF.

This clonotype was counted at least ten times. The chain is built from TRBV7-2 and TRBJ1-4; D may be TRBD1 (5 bases). There are 15 residues in the CDR3. With 4 bases removed from V and 7 bases from J, the gap between germline ends came to 16 bases. Germline V CDR1 and CDR2: SGHTA, FQGNSA. The CDR3 here is CASSSRGGVREKLFF. CDR3 coding DNA: TGTGCCAGCAGCTCCCGGGGGGGGGTGCGTGAAAAACTGTTTTTT.

This clonotype came up a few times. The chain has TRBV29-1 and TRBJ2-3; 8 bases agree with TRBD1. The ends lost 3 bases at V and 3 bases at J; junction bases unmatched: 8. There are 15 residues in the CDR3. CDR1 and CDR2 from the germline V gene are SQVTM and ANQGSEA. The CDR3: CSVDTRTGQTDTQYF. The CDR3 coding sequence is TGCAGCGTTGACACCAGGACAGGGCAGACAGATACGCAGTATTTT.

The chain employs TRBV7-9 and TRBJ2-1, with D maybe TRBD2 (6 bases). Trimming shortened V by 4 bases and J by 5 bases, and 12 bases separated the two germline ends. Germline assignment: CDR1 SEHNR and CDR2 FQNEAQ (reference sequence). CDR3 length equals 14 residues. The CDR3 coding sequence is TGTGCCAGCAGCTGGGGACTCGCTGACAATGAGCAGTTCTTC. This translates into CASSWGLADNEQFF.

To note about this clonotype: This could be a read error, since a much larger clone is one nucleotide away. The chain uses TRBV29-1 and TRBJ1-4; TRBD1 matches at 7 bases. This CDR3 spans 16 amino acids. Per germline, CDR1 SQVTM and CDR2 ANQGSEA. CDR3 protein: CNVEGISKGADEKLFF. CDR3 coding DNA: TGCAACGTTGAAGGGATATCCAAGGGGGCCGATGAAAAACTGTTTTTT.

The gene calls are TRBV10-3 and TRBJ2-2; D possibly corresponds to TRBD1 (5 bases). Between the trimmed V and J ends, which lost 5 bases and 1 base, there was a span of 5 bases. Germline V gene data show CDR1 as ENHRY and CDR2 as SYGVKD. CDR3 length equals 13 residues. The CDR3 is CAISRGNTGELFF. CDR3 in DNA: TGTGCCATCAGTAGGGGGAACACCGGGGAGCTGTTTTTT.

This chain connects TRBV7-9 to TRBJ2-1; the match to TRBD1 covers 7 bases. Germline CDR1 reads SEHNR; CDR2 reads FQNEAQ (reference sequence). The CDR3 sequence is 17 residues long. Trimming cost V 0 bases and J 10 bases; bases outside gene matches: 15. The CDR3 coding sequence is TGTGCCAGCAGCTTAGCAGCTACGGGACAGAATAGGAAAGAGCAGTTCTTC. Protein: CASSLAATGQNRKEQFF.

This clonotype was counted a few times. The CDR3 is CASSQEVGREQFF. The DNA of the CDR3 is TGTGCCAGCAGCCAAGAGGTTGGTCGAGAGCAGTTCTTC. This chain joins TRBV4-2 and TRBJ2-1, with D unclear. Trimming took 0 bases from V and 10 from J, leaving 10 bases between them. Germline CDR1 LGHNA, CDR2 YNFKEQ. The CDR3 extends over 13 amino acids.

CDR3 sequence (DNA): TGCAGTGCTATCCGGGGCACAGATACGCAGTATTTT. Its translation: CSAIRGTDTQYF. V and J are TRBV20-1 and TRBJ2-3; no definite D call. There are 12 residues in the CDR3. Germline V lookup: CDR1 DFQATT, CDR2 SNEGSKA (reference sequence). V lost 4 bases and J 1 base, leaving 6 bases between the germline ends.

The chain is built from TRBV15 and TRBJ1-6; D unclear. Trimming removed 0 bases at V and 14 bases at J, with 14 bases between. The CDR3 length is 14 residues. In germline, CDR1 is LNHNV, CDR2 YYDKDF (reference sequence). The CDR3 is CATSRDRRERALHF. CDR3 DNA sequence: TGTGCCACCAGCAGAGATCGGAGGGAACGGGCCCTCCACTTT.

This clonotype was counted a few times. V usage is TRBV6-1 and J usage is TRBJ2-1; D gene uncertain. Germline V gene data show CDR1 as MNHNS and CDR2 as SASEGT. The V end was cut by 4 bases, the J end by 4 bases, with 5 bases between. CDR3 length: 12 residues. The CDR3 region is CASSGYYNEQFF. CDR3 sequence (DNA): TGTGCCAGCAGTGGGTATTACAATGAGCAGTTCTTC.

This clonotype was picked up a small number of times. The rearrangement links TRBV6-5 to TRBJ2-6; tentatively, D is TRBD1 (5 bases). This CDR3 contains 16 residues. V gave up 6 bases and J gave up 1 base, with 13 bases separating them. Germline CDR1 is MNHEY and CDR2 is SVGAGI. CDR3 sequence: CASSLRRGSGANVLTF. The CDR3 bases are TGTGCCAGCAGCTTACGAAGGGGTTCTGGGGCCAACGTCCTGACTTTC.

This clonotype was counted at least ten times. CDR3 amino acids: CASSYSWGLAANTGELFF. CDR3 bases: TGTGCCAGCAGTTACTCGTGGGGACTAGCGGCAAACACCGGGGAGCTGTTTTTT. The rearrangement joins TRBV6-5 to TRBJ2-2, with 11 bases lining up with TRBD2. The germline gives CDR1 MNHEY, CDR2 SVGAGI. There are 18 residues in the CDR3. V lost 0 bases, J lost 2 bases, and 5 bases stayed unmatched.

This clonotype has ten or more counts. The chain is built from TRBV12-3 or TRBV12-4 and TRBJ2-1, with 12 bases matching TRBD2. The CDR3 totals 15 residues. The J segment lost 8 bases and the V segment lost 6 bases, leaving 8 bases of the junction unmatched. The CDR3: CASRIGLAGFDEQFF. The CDR3 nucleotides read TGTGCCAGCAGGATAGGACTAGCGGGATTCGATGAGCAGTTCTTC.

The chain combines TRBV9 with TRBJ2-1; D is possibly TRBD1 or TRBD2 (6 bases each). Trimming took 2 bases from V and 7 from J, leaving 10 bases between them. This CDR3 region has 13 residues. Per the germline V gene, CDR1 is SGDLS and CDR2 is YYNGEE. Here the CDR3 DNA reads TGTGCCAGCAGCGTTGGGGGGCGGAATGAGCAGTTCTTC. This gives the protein CASSVGGRNEQFF.

This clonotype was counted only a few times. The chain carries TRBV20-1 and TRBJ1-5, with D perhaps matching TRBD1 (6 bases). V gave up 4 bases and J gave up 7 bases, with 17 bases separating them. Germline assignment: CDR1 DFQATT and CDR2 SNEGSKA (reference sequence). This CDR3 has 14 residues. For the CDR3, the DNA is TGCAGTGCTACCCCGGGGGCTACTAGCCAGCCCCAGCATTTT. Protein: CSATPGATSQPQHF.

In its sample, this clonotype was seen a few times. The genes are TRBV11-3 and TRBJ2-7, with 7 bases that match TRBD1. Germline V CDR1 and CDR2: SGHNT, YENEEA. The length of the CDR3 is 14 residues. The trim removed 1 base at V and 10 bases at J, leaving 10 bases unmatched. The CDR3 nucleotides are TGTGCCAGCAGCTTAGGTTACGGACAGGCTACTCAGTACTTC. Protein product: CASSLGYGQATQYF.

This clonotype was seen only a few times. The chain joins TRBV6-2 or TRBV6-3 to TRBJ2-3; unclear D gene. V lost 6 bases, J lost 0 bases, and 13 bases lay in between. Germline lookup yields CDR1 MNHEY and CDR2 SVGEGT. CDR3 length: 15 amino acids. This CDR3 is CASSQTIVSTDTQYF. The DNA of the CDR3 is TGTGCCAGCAGCCAGACCATCGTAAGCACAGATACGCAGTATTTT.

This clonotype was picked up a small number of times. The chain couples TRBV5-1 to TRBJ2-3, with 8 bases matching TRBD2. Germline assignment: CDR1 SGHRS and CDR2 YFSETQ. Losses at the gene ends were 7 bases for V and 1 base for J; bases not matched to a gene: 5. CDR3 length: 14 amino acids. The CDR3 nucleotides read TGCGCCAGCGGGGGGACTAGTCGCACAGATACGCAGTATTTT. It specifies CASGGTSRTDTQYF.

This clonotype occurred many times. In DNA form, the CDR3 reads TGCGCCAGCAGCGTTGGGACAGTAACTAACTATGGCTACACCTTC. As protein: CASSVGTVTNYGYTF. V is TRBV5-1 and J is TRBJ1-2; 7 bases are a match to TRBD1. This CDR3 region has 15 residues. V gave up 4 bases and J gave up 0 bases; unmatched junction bases: 6. Looked up from germline, CDR1 is SGHRS and CDR2 is YFSETQ.

Concerning this clonotype: A much larger clone differs by one base, so this may be a read error. V usage is TRBV5-1 and J usage is TRBJ2-2; D is possibly TRBD1 or TRBD2 (5 bases each). Germline CDR1 SGHRS, CDR2 YFSETQ. This CDR3 contains 16 residues. CDR3 DNA: TGCGCCAGCAGCTTGGGGGCAGGGCCAAACACCGGGGAGCTGTCTTTT. This translates into CASSLGAGPNTGELSF.

This clonotype was found many times. This chain joins TRBV7-9 and TRBJ2-3, with 14 nucleotides matching TRBD2. This CDR3 is built from 15 residues. Unmatched junction bases numbered 3, after V lost 6 bases and J lost 4 bases. Germline CDR1 and CDR2: SEHNR and FQNEAQ (reference sequence). The CDR3 sequence: CASRRTSGRPDTQYF. The DNA of the CDR3 is TGTGCCAGCAGGCGGACTAGCGGGAGGCCAGATACGCAGTATTTT.

This clonotype was counted at least ten times. This chain's CDR3 is CASSGAGRVSGANVLTF. The CDR3 nucleotides are TGTGCCAGCAGCGGGGCAGGACGGGTCTCTGGGGCCAACGTCCTGACTTTC. The chain combines TRBV6-2 or TRBV6-3 with TRBJ2-6; D might be TRBD1 or TRBD2, each matching 5 bases. There are 17 residues in the CDR3. V was cut by 6 bases and J by 0 bases, with 15 bases left in between. Germline V CDR1 and CDR2: MNHEY, SVGEGT.

This clonotype was counted a few times. The gene calls are TRBV5-1 and TRBJ2-1, with a weak D call TRBD1 (6 bases). Trimming took off 1 base at V and 8 bases at J, with 16 bases between the two ends. Germline CDR1 SGHRS, CDR2 YFSETQ. The CDR3 extends over 15 amino acids. Here the CDR3 reads CASSLSLGQFDEQFF. The CDR3 DNA reads TGCGCCAGCAGCTTGTCTCTAGGACAGTTTGATGAGCAGTTCTTC.

Only a few counts were recorded for this clonotype. CDR3 coding DNA: TGCGCCAGCAGCTTGGAAGGGAGCGCGAACACCGGGGAGCTGTTTTTT. Translation gives CASSLEGSANTGELFF. The chain joins TRBV5-1 to TRBJ2-2; D may be TRBD2 (5 bases). CDR3 size: 16 residues. V was pared by 0 bases and J by 0 bases, with 9 bases between. Looked up from germline, CDR1 is SGHRS and CDR2 is YFSETQ.

This clonotype was counted between two and nine times. This chain uses TRBV13 with TRBJ2-7; 7 positions agree with TRBD1. This CDR3 has 14 residues. Germline V CDR1 and CDR2: PRHDT, FYEKMQ (reference sequence). V gave up 0 bases and J gave up 3 bases; unmatched junction bases: 2. CDR3 residues: CASSLGGQIYEQYF. The CDR3 DNA follows: TGTGCCAGCAGCTTAGGGGGACAGATCTACGAGCAGTACTTC. Using reference TRBV13 and TRBJ2-7 for the parts outside the CDR3, the full variable domain is AAGVIQSPRHLIKEKRETATLKCYPIPRHDTVYWYQQGPGQDPQFLISFYEKMQSDKGSIPDRFSAQQFSDYHSELNMSSLELGDSALYFCASSLGGQIYEQYFGPGTRLTVT.